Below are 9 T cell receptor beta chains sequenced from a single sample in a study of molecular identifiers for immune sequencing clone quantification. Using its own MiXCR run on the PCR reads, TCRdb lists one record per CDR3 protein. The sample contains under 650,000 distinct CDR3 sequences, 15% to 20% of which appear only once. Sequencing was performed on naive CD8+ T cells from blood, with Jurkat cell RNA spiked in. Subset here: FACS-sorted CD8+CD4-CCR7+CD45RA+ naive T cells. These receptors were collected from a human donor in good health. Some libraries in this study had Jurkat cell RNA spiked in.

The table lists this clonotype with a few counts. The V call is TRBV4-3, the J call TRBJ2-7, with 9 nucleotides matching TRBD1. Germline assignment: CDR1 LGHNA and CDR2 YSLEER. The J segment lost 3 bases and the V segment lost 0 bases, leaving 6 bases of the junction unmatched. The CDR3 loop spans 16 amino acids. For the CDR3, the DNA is TGCGCCAGCAGCCAAGATAGGGGACAGGGAGACTACGAGCAGTACTTC. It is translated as CASSQDRGQGDYEQYF.

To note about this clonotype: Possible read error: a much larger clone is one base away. The CDR3 protein is CACSLKQGMNTEAFF. CDR3 coding DNA: TGCGCCTGCAGCTTAAAACAGGGTATGAACACTGAAGCTTTCTTT. The genes are TRBV5-1 and TRBJ1-1; D is perhaps TRBD1 (6 bases). The CDR3 spans 15 residues. Germline V CDR1 and CDR2: SGHRS, YFSETQ. The full variable domain, completed using reference TRBV5-1 and TRBJ1-1, is KAGVTQTPRYLIKTRGQQVTLSCSPISGHRSVSWYQQTPGQGLQFLFEYFSETQRNKGNFPGRFSGRQFSNSRSEMNVSTLELGDSALYLCACSLKQGMNTEAFFGQGTRLTVV.

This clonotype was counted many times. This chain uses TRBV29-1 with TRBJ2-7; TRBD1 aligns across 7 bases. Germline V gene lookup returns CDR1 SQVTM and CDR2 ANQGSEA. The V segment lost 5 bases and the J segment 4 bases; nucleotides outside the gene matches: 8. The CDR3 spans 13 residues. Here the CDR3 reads CSVLSGRGYEQYF. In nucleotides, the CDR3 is TGCAGCGTTCTCTCCGGCAGGGGGTACGAGCAGTACTTC.

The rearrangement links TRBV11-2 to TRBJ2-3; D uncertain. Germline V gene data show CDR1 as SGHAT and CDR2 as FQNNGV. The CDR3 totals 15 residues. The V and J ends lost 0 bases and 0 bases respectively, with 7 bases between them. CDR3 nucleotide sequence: TGTGCCAGCAGCTTAGAGGGTCAGAGCACAGATACGCAGTATTTT. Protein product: CASSLEGQSTDTQYF.

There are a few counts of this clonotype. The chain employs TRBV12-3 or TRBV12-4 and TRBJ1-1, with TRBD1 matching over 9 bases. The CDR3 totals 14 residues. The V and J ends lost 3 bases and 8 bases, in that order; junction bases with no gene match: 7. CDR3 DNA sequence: TGTGCCAGCAGTTTTAGCCCCGGGACAGGGGAAGCTTTCTTT. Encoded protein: CASSFSPGTGEAFF.

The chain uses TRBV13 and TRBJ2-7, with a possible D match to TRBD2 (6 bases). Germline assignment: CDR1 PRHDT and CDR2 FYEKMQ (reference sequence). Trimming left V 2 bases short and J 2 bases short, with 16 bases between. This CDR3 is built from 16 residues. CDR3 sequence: CASSLFSGLKPYEQYF. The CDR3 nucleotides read TGTGCCAGCAGCTTATTTAGCGGCCTGAAACCCTACGAGCAGTACTTC.

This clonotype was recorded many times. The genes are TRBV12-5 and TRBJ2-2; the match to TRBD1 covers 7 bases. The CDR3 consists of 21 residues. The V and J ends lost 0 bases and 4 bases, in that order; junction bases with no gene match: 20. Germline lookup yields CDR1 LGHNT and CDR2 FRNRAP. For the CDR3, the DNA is TGTGCTAGTGGTTTGGTGACGATTCCGGGACAGATCAGGAGTGGCACCGGGGAGCTGTTTTTT. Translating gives CASGLVTIPGQIRSGTGELFF.

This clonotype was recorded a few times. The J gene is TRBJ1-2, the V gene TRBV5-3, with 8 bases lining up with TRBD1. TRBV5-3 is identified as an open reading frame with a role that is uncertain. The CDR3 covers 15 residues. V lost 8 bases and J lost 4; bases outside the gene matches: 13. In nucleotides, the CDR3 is TGTGCCAGCAGTGTCGGGACAGGCCAATCCTATGGCTACACCTTC. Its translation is CASSVGTGQSYGYTF.

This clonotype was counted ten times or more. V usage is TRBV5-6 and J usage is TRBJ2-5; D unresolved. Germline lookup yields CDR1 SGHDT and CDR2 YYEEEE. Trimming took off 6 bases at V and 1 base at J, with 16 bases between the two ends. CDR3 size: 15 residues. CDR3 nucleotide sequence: TGTGCCAGCATCCAGCATGGGGAACTCCAAGAGACCCAGTACTTC. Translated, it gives CASIQHGELQETQYF.